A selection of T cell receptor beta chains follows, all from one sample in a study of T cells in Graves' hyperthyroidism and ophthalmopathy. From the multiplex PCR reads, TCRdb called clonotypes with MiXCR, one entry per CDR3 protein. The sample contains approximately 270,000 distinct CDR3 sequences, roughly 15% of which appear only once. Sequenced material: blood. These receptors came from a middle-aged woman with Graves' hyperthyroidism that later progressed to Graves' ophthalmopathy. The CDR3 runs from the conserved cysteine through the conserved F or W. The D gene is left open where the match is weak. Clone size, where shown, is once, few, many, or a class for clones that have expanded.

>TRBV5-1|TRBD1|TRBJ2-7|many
TGCGCCAGCGGTCCTCGACAGGGGTCAGCTATCTACGAGCAGTACTTC
CASGPRQGSAIYEQYF
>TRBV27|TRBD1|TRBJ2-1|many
TGTGCCAGTCGGGATTGGGGACAGAGAAACGTCAATGAGCAGTTCTTC
CASRDWGQRNVNEQFF
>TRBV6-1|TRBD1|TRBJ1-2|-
TGTGCCAGCAGTGAAGACGGGACAGGTTTTTACTATGGCTACACCTTC
CASSEDGTGFYYGYTF
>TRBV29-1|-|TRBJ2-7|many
TGCAGCGTTGTGGGGGGGCCCCACGAGCAGTACTTC
CSVVGGPHEQYF
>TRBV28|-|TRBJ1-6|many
TGTGCCAGCAGTTTACTTGGGGGGGGACAATATAATTCACCCCTCCACTTT
CASSLLGGGQYNSPLHF
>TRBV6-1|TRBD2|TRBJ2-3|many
TGTGCCAGCAGTCCTCGGGAGGGAGGCACAGATACGCAGTATTTT
CASSPREGGTDTQYF
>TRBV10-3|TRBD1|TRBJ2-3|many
TGTGCCATTGCCGGGACAGGAGCAGATACGCAGTATTTT
CAIAGTGADTQYF
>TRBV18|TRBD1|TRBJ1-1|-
TGTGCCAGCTCCAGGGGACAGGCTGCTTTCTTT
CASSRGQAAFF
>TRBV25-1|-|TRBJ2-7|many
TGTGCCAGCAGTGAATGGGGCCTCGAGGCCAGCCAGCAGTACTTC
CASSEWGLEASQQYF
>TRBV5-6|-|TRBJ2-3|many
TGTGCCAGCAGCTGGATAGCGGCCACAGATACGCAGTATTTT
CASSWIAATDTQYF
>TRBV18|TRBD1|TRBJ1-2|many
TGTGCCAGCTCACCTAGGGACAGGGGTGATGGCTACACCTTC
CASSPRDRGDGYTF
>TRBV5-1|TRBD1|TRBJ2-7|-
TGCGCCAGCAGCTTGGCTTGGCTTCCTTTTCAGGGGGCGAGTTGGCACTACGAGCAGTACTTC
CASSLAWLPFQGASWHYEQYF
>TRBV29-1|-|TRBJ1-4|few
TGCAGCGTCGGGGGGGAAAAACTGTTTTTT
CSVGGEKLFF
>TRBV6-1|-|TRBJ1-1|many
TGTGCCAGCAAAGGAGAGTTGCACACTGAAGCTTTCTTT
CASKGELHTEAFF
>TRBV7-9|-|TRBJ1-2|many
TGTGCCAGCAGCCCCCCGGGACCCTATGGCTACACCTTC
CASSPPGPYGYTF
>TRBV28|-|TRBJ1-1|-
TGTGCCAGCAGGTATGGACAGTTGAACACTGAAGCTTTCTTT
CASRYGQLNTEAFF
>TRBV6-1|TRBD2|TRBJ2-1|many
TGTGCCAGCAGTTACGGGTCCCGAGCGCTAGCGGGAGAGGGGGGTGAGCAGTTCTTC
CASSYGSRALAGEGGEQFF